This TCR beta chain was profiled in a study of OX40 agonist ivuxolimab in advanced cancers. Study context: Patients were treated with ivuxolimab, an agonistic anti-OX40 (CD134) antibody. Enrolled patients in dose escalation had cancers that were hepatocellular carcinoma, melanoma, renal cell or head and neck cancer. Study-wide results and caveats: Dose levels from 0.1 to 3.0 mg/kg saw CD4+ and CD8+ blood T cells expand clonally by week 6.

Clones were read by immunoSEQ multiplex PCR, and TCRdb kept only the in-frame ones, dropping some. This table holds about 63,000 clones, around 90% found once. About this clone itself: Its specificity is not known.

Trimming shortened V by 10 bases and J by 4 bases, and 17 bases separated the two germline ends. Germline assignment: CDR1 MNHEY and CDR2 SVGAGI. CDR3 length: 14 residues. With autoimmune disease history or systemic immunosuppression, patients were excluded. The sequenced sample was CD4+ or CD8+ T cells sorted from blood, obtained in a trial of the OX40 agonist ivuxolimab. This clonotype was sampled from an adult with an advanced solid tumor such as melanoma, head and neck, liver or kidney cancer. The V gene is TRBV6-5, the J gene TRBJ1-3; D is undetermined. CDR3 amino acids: CATKPGNSGNTIYF. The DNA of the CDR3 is TGTGCCACCAAACCGGGAAACTCAGGAAACACCATATATTTT.